A single sample is the source of the 15 T cell receptor beta chains below, sequenced in a study of CD8+CD57+ T cells in acquired aplastic anemia. The template for TCR beta VDJ and CDR3 sequence profiling was genomic DNA. TCRdb processed the reads anew with MiXCR; each CDR3 protein has one entry. This sample yields hundreds of thousands of distinct CDR3 sequences, of which roughly 68% are seen a single time; 4% belongs to the top ten. Sequencing was performed on sorted CD4+, CD8+, or CD8+CD57+ T cells (not recorded which) from PBMCs. These receptors were taken from a human donor in good health, serving as a control.

The V gene is TRBV20-1, the J gene TRBJ2-5; 10 bases are shared with TRBD1. The CDR3 loop spans 14 amino acids. V trimming: 6 bases; J trimming: 6 bases; junction bases outside the gene matches: 10. CDR1 DFQATT and CDR2 SNEGSKA come from the germline V gene (reference sequence). The CDR3 is CSATTGTGEQTQYF. CDR3 nucleotides: TGCAGTGCGACCACCGGGACAGGGGAACAGACCCAGTACTTC.

The chain couples TRBV7-9 to TRBJ2-3, with TRBD2 as a possible D gene (5 bases). Germline V lookup: CDR1 SEHNR, CDR2 FQNEAQ (reference sequence). The CDR3 is made up of 15 amino acids. V gave up 7 bases and J gave up 12 bases, with 26 bases separating them. CDR3 in DNA: TGTGCCAGCACGGGGATTAGACCCAGTACTGCGGGCCAGTATTTT. Protein product: CASTGIRPSTAGQYF. Full variable domain (rest looked up from reference TRBV7-9 and TRBJ2-3): DTGVSQNPRHKITKRGQNVTFRCDPISEHNRLYWYRQTLGQGPEFLTYFQNEAQLEKSRLLSDRFSAERPKGSFSTLEIQRTEQGDSAMYLCASTGIRPSTAGQYFGPGTRLTVL.

This clonotype appeared once. The V gene is TRBV5-5, the J gene TRBJ1-5; D unresolved. This CDR3 has 14 amino acids. CDR1 and CDR2 from the germline V gene are SGHKS and YYEKEE (reference sequence). V gave up 0 bases and J gave up 5 bases, with 9 bases separating them. CDR3 amino acids: CASSLDSWDQPQHF. The CDR3 DNA sequence: TGTGCCAGCAGCTTGGACAGCTGGGATCAGCCCCAGCATTTT.

The gene calls are TRBV7-2 and TRBJ1-5; weak D call: TRBD1 (5 bases). The CDR3 is 15 residues long. Germline V CDR1 and CDR2: SGHTA, FQGNSA. The V and J ends lost 1 base and 12 bases respectively, with 19 bases between them. CDR3 sequence (DNA): TGTGCCAGCAGCTTAGGTAGCGGGGGGTTCTACGACCAGCATTTT. Translation: CASSLGSGGFYDQHF.

Of note for this clonotype: Germline is not matched at one junction end, which may reflect a read error. This rearrangement joins TRBV10-3 to TRBJ2-7, with TRBD1 matching 9 bases. The CDR3 runs to 14 residues. Germline lookup yields CDR1 ENHRY and CDR2 SYGVKD. The CDR3: CATSGGTGFTEEFF. The CDR3 DNA reads TGTGCCACCAGCGGCGGGACAGGGTTTACCGAGGAGTTCTTC.

This clonotype appeared once. The junction differs from germline at one of its ends, possibly a read error. The genes are TRBV10-3 and TRBJ2-1, with D maybe TRBD2 (7 bases). The J call may be in error: the DNA end matches TRBJ2-7 better. This CDR3 has 13 amino acids. CDR1 ENHRY and CDR2 SYGVKD come from the germline V gene. CDR3 residues: CAIGDGGGNEQYF. The CDR3, as DNA: TGTGCCATCGGTGATGGGGGGGGCAATGAGCAGTACTTC.

With regard to this clonotype: Given a much more abundant clone one base away, this may be a read error. The chain links TRBV20-1 to TRBJ1-4; D might be TRBD1 (5 bases). This CDR3 contains 14 residues. Germline V gives CDR1 DFQATT, CDR2 SNEGSKA (reference sequence). CDR3 sequence reads: CSARENGAGEKLSF. CDR3 in DNA: TGCAGTGCTAGAGAAAATGGGGCGGGGGAAAAACTGTCTTTT.

The table lists this clonotype with many counts. In DNA form, the CDR3 reads TGCGCCAGCAGCTTGTCGGAGGAGACCCAGTACTTC. Protein: CASSLSEETQYF. The chain combines TRBV5-1 with TRBJ2-5; D gene ambiguous. Germline-derived CDR1 and CDR2 are SGHRS and YFSETQ. The CDR3 is 12 amino acids. Between the trimmed V and J ends, which lost 1 base and 5 bases, there was a span of 6 bases.

This chain joins TRBV7-2 and TRBJ2-3, with D tentatively TRBD2 (5 bases). Deletions cut 1 base from V and 7 bases from J, with 15 bases between. The CDR3 is 15 amino acids. Germline values: CDR1 SGHTA, CDR2 FQGNSA. The CDR3 is CASSLGGGRTHTQYF. CDR3 coding DNA: TGTGCCAGCAGCTTAGGGGGTGGGAGAACACATACGCAGTATTTT.

The CDR3 region has the DNA TGTGCCAGCAGCTTCACGTCCCTCACAGATACGCAGTATCACTTT. It encodes CASSFTSLTDTQYHF. The chain uses TRBV7-9 and TRBJ1-6; no reliable D call. The CDR3 length is 15 residues. V gave up 3 bases and J gave up 19 bases, with 25 bases separating them. Looked up from germline, CDR1 is SEHNR and CDR2 is FQNEAQ (reference sequence).

The chain couples TRBV7-6 to TRBJ1-6, with TRBD1 as a possible D gene (6 bases). Trimming took off 7 bases at V and 6 bases at J, with 13 bases between the two ends. Germline CDR1 and CDR2: SGHVS and FNYEAQ. CDR3 length: 14 amino acids. The CDR3, as DNA: TGTGCCAGCAACCAGGGGATACCTAATTCACCCCTCCACTTT. This translates into CASNQGIPNSPLHF.

This chain connects TRBV10-3 to TRBJ1-5, with a tentative D call TRBD1 (6 bases). Germline V gene lookup returns CDR1 ENHRY and CDR2 SYGVKD. The CDR3 loop spans 16 amino acids. Trimming took 2 bases from V and 0 from J, leaving 11 bases between them. CDR3 bases: TGTGCCATCAGTGAGACAGGGACACCTAGCAATCAGCCCCAGCATTTT. This sequence encodes CAISETGTPSNQPQHF.

In regard to this clonotype: One base away lies a much larger clone, so this may be a sequencing read error. The V call is TRBV12-3 or TRBV12-4, the J call TRBJ1-2; 9 bases are a match to TRBD1. The CDR3 is 16 amino acids. The CDR3 region has the DNA TGTGCCAGCAGTCGACCGCGGGACAGGGATAGCTATGACTACACCTTC. Its translation: CASSRPRDRDSYDYTF.

The J gene is TRBJ2-7, the V gene TRBV12-3 or TRBV12-4; 11 bases are shared with TRBD2. The ends lost 5 bases at V and 3 bases at J; junction bases unmatched: 9. This CDR3 has 16 amino acids. Here the CDR3 DNA reads TGTGCCAGCAGTCCCGGCGGGACTAGCGGCATCTACGAGCAGTACTTC. It is translated as CASSPGGTSGIYEQYF.

This clonotype has at least ten counts. The chain couples TRBV20-1 to TRBJ1-2; TRBD1 is a possible D gene (6 bases). The CDR3 is 11 residues long. CDR1 and CDR2 from the germline V gene are DFQATT and SNEGSKA (reference sequence). Trimming pared 4 bases from V and 8 bases from J, leaving 11 bases between. The DNA for the CDR3 is TGCAGTGCTATCGGGACACGGGGCTACACCTTC. Translating it yields CSAIGTRGYTF.